This T cell receptor (beta chain) emerged from a study of blood T cell repertoires in COVID-19. Participant reports of clinical history set cohort assignment. Sequencing used immunoSEQ multiplex PCR; TCRdb keeps in-frame clones, though not all of them. The data hold 200,000 to 300,000 clones, with about 87% observed a single time. CDR1 is MNHEY, CDR2 SVGAGI, per germline. This CDR3 is 12 amino acids long. The junction had 3 bases not matched to a gene; V was cut back by 5 bases and J by 6 bases. The rearrangement uses TRBV6-5 and TRBJ1-1; 7 bases fit TRBD1. The source of this sequence is a woman in her thirties or forties with acute COVID-19. Sequencing used PBMCs or T cells enriched from blood (not recorded which). CDR3 sequence: CASSPGGSEAFF. The CDR3 bases are TGTGCCAGCAGTCCAGGGGGTTCTGAAGCTTTCTTT.